This TCR beta chain derives from a study of spatial heterogeneity in lung cancer. Across the study: Alpha-chain sequences were consistently detected less often than beta-chain sequences. General study results and limits: Tumor mutation count correlated with how many alpha and beta TCRs expanded intratumorally.

The time point denotes: sample taken at primary tumor resection. Germline CDR1 ENHRY, CDR2 SYGVKD. Losses at the gene ends were 8 bases for V and 2 bases for J; bases not matched to a gene: 3. The CDR3 is 15 amino acids. TCRdb reprocessed the 5' RACE reads with MiXCR, giving one entry per CDR3 protein. The repertoire holds under 7,000 distinct CDR3 sequences, with about 9.7% as singletons. On this clonotype itself: Its cognate antigen is unknown.

The receptor's source is a female donor with early-stage non-small cell lung cancer. This sequence joins TRBV10-3 and TRBJ2-6, with 10 bases fitting TRBD1. Sequences were derived from lung tumor tissue, sampled at surgery. The CDR3 reads CAIGTGVPGANVLTF. Written as DNA, the CDR3 is TGTGCCATCGGGACAGGGGTACCTGGGGCCAACGTCCTGACTTTC.